These T cell receptor beta chains were read from a single sample in a study of CD8 T cells in Susac syndrome. TCRdb recomputed calls from the immunoSEQ multiplex PCR reads with MiXCR, one row per CDR3 protein. Found here are 90,000 to 150,000 distinct CDR3 sequences, around 94% of them singletons; the top ten hold 0.095% to 0.1%. Sequenced material: CD4+ T cells from PBMCs. The receptor source for this set is a human donor in good health. Both conserved end residues are trimmed from each CDR3. The order of the fields is J gene, D gene, V gene, CDR3 protein. A D gene is named only where the DNA matches it firmly.

TRBJ2-5,-,TRBV6-6,ASSFLTGLQETQY
TRBJ1-1,-,TRBV30,AWRARTEAF
TRBJ2-7,-,TRBV9,ASSPAIRSSYEQY
TRBJ2-5,-,TRBV18,ASQEGQQETQY
TRBJ1-3,-,TRBV25-1,ASSPTGISGNTIY
TRBJ2-3,-,TRBV3-1,ASRFSDTQY
TRBJ2-3,TRBD2,TRBV12-3/TRBV12-4,ASSRDGGADTQY
TRBJ2-6,-,TRBV12-3/TRBV12-4,ASQAGSGANVLT
TRBJ1-2,-,TRBV19,ASSIALAGVGYT
TRBJ2-4,TRBD2,TRBV30,AWSVDRTSGPFSKNIQY
TRBJ2-7,TRBD2,TRBV20-1,SASDPGLATNEQY
TRBJ1-2,-,TRBV7-9,ASSSWGAGGYT
TRBJ2-7,-,TRBV18,ASSPGEPYEQY
TRBJ1-5,-,TRBV30,AWSFPGIRNQPQH
TRBJ2-6,-,TRBV7-9,ASSSSRGSGANVLT
TRBJ2-4,-,TRBV21-1,ASSTCSGLLAKNIQY
TRBJ2-3,-,TRBV20-1,SATRGTGILTDTQY
TRBJ2-6,TRBD1,TRBV9,ASSELTGSPGANVLT
TRBJ2-2,TRBD2,TRBV6-1,ASSGGLAGGRPLKNTGELF
TRBJ2-3,-,TRBV28,ASSLQTSTQY
TRBJ2-7,TRBD1,TRBV3-1,ASSPRDRATYEQY
TRBJ1-6,TRBD1,TRBV11-2,ASSHRDRGSYNSPLH
TRBJ2-3,TRBD2,TRBV7-9,ATNRASGSTDTQY
TRBJ1-6,TRBD1,TRBV7-2,ASSLVAGRGGNSPLH
TRBJ1-5,-,TRBV9,ASSVGRVGVSNQPQH
TRBJ1-1,-,TRBV28,ASSPRSRTEAF
TRBJ1-4,-,TRBV6-2/TRBV6-3,ASSYAGREKLF
TRBJ1-6,-,TRBV3-1,ASSQQGSNSPLH
TRBJ2-2,-,TRBV9,ASSLNTGLRTGELF
TRBJ1-5,-,TRBV7-2,ASSLDIMKPQH
TRBJ2-3,TRBD2,TRBV5-4,ASSLSSGSTDTQY